This TCR beta chain originates from a study of blood T cell repertoires in COVID-19. Study in general: COVID-19 samples collected from the United States, Italy and Spain covered acute and convalescent phases.

CDR3 length equals 15 residues. The junction had 7 bases not matched to a gene; V was cut back by 5 bases and J by 2 bases. CDR1 is LNHNV and CDR2 is YYDKDF in the germline V gene (reference sequence). Ages ranged from about 18 to 89 years, with residence in about 24 US areas. Clinical history as reported by participants underpinned cohort assignment. In the original analysis: Amplified reference gene primers provided the basis for estimating nucleated cell counts. Assay: immunoSEQ multiplex PCR; the TCRdb copy retains only in-frame clones and omits some. The DNA was the basis for D and trimming; V, J and clone size are from that table. Of some 140,000 clones in the sample, around 82% were seen once.

This clonotype was sampled from a man in his forties with acute COVID-19. The V and J genes are TRBV15 and TRBJ2-5; the match to TRBD2 covers 8 bases. Sequencing was done on a sample of PBMCs or T cells enriched from blood (not recorded which). This CDR3 is CATSPMGLEQETQYF. The DNA of the CDR3 is TGTGCCACCAGCCCGATGGGACTAGAGCAAGAGACCCAGTACTTC.